This entry lists 32 T cell receptor beta chains sequenced from one sample in a study of cytomegalovirus exposure and HLA in healthy donors. 60 Vbeta and 13 Jbeta primers were used in PCR. Produced via immunoSEQ multiplex PCR; TCRdb's table is partial and in-frame only. Among about 54,000 clones, about four fifths were seen once, and the ten largest hold approximately 3%. Material: PBMCs. These receptors originate from a woman younger than 35 in good health and CMV-seronegative.

In its sample, this clone was seen a few times. V and J are TRBV9 and TRBJ2-3, with 10 bases aligning to TRBD2. J was trimmed by 0 bases and V by 4 bases; bases with no gene match: 11. Germline-derived CDR1 and CDR2 are SGDLS and YYNGEE. This CDR3 spans 18 amino acids. The CDR3 coding sequence is TGTGCCAGCAGCCAGAGCGGGGGGGGTCTCTCTAGCACAGATACGCAGTATTTT. This codes for CASSQSGGGLSSTDTQYF.

This clone was detected a few times. V gene TRBV19 combines with J gene TRBJ2-7, with 10 bases fitting TRBD1. Germline CDR1 LNHDA, CDR2 SQIVND (reference sequence). The CDR3 has 16 amino acids. J lost 5 bases, V lost 3 bases, and 10 bases had no gene match. The CDR3 bases are TGTGCCAGTAGTATCACCTCGGGACAGGGGAGTGACGAGCAGTACTTC. Its translation: CASSITSGQGSDEQYF.

This sequence joins TRBV9 and TRBJ2-7, with 9 bases fitting TRBD2. There are 15 residues in the CDR3. Germline-derived CDR1 and CDR2 are SGDLS and YYNGEE. Trimming cost V 0 bases and J 4 bases; bases outside gene matches: 5. For the CDR3, the DNA is TGTGCCAGCAGCGTAGCCCCTAGCGGGAATTACGAGCAGTACTTC. Translating gives CASSVAPSGNYEQYF.

The rearrangement uses TRBV10-1 and TRBJ2-2; no clear D gene. Trimming pared 2 bases from V and 4 bases from J, leaving 8 bases between. The CDR3 consists of 14 residues. Germline lookup yields CDR1 WNHNN and CDR2 SYGVQD (reference sequence). The CDR3 here is CASSEPGGTGELFF. CDR3 DNA: TGCGCCAGCAGTGAGCCAGGTGGCACCGGGGAGCTGTTTTTT.

The table lists this clone with a count of one. V usage is TRBV19 and J usage is TRBJ2-2, with TRBD1 identical over 8 bases. The length of the CDR3 is 13 residues. CDR1 LNHDA and CDR2 SQIVND come from the germline V gene (reference sequence). After removal of 6 bases from V and 6 bases from J, the junction contained 3 bases not matched to a gene. This CDR3 is CASRTGVAGELFF. DNA of the CDR3: TGTGCCAGTAGGACAGGGGTAGCCGGGGAGCTGTTTTTT.

The chain links TRBV9 to TRBJ2-7; TRBD1 agrees at 9 bases. The CDR3 sequence is 16 residues long. After removal of 3 bases from V and 2 bases from J, the junction contained 9 bases not matched to a gene. Germline V CDR1 and CDR2: SGDLS, YYNGEE. Written as DNA, the CDR3 is TGTGCCAGCAGCGCTACAGGGGGCGGGGGTCCCTACGAGCAGTACTTC. Translation: CASSATGGGGPYEQYF.

The chain couples TRBV18 to TRBJ2-5; TRBD1 is a possible D gene (7 bases). The CDR3 has 15 residues. The germline V and J ends were trimmed by 2 bases and 4 bases, with 14 bases remaining between them. Looked up from germline, CDR1 is KGHSH and CDR2 is LQKENI. CDR3 nucleotide sequence: TGTGCCAGCTCACCAACCGGGACAGCGGGAGAGACCCAGTACTTC. Protein product: CASSPTGTAGETQYF.

The genes are TRBV29-1 and TRBJ2-3; D uncertain. The CDR3 contains 13 residues. Looked up from germline, CDR1 is SQVTM and CDR2 is ANQGSEA. V lost 0 bases, J lost 0 bases, and 4 bases lay in between. The CDR3 here is CSVEDPSTDTQYF. CDR3 DNA: TGCAGCGTTGAAGATCCGAGCACAGATACGCAGTATTTT.

This sequence joins TRBV19 and TRBJ1-1; TRBD1 might be the D (5 bases). The length of the CDR3 is 14 residues. Germline loops: CDR1 LNHDA, CDR2 SQIVND (reference sequence). V was clipped by 2 bases and J by 1 base, with 8 bases between them. The CDR3: CASSINRRNTEAFF. The CDR3 DNA follows: TGTGCCAGTAGTATAAACAGGCGGAACACTGAAGCTTTCTTT.

The genes are TRBV19 and TRBJ1-2; D might be TRBD1 (5 bases). V was clipped by 5 bases and J by 11 bases, with 15 bases between them. CDR1 and CDR2 (germline): LNHDA, SQIVND (reference sequence). This CDR3 has 12 amino acids. CDR3 DNA: TGTGCCAGTAGTCCCGCCGGGGGGGGTTACACCTTC. Translating it yields CASSPAGGGYTF.

The chain combines TRBV9 with TRBJ1-2; 7 bases are a match to TRBD1. CDR3 length: 13 residues. J was trimmed by 8 bases and V by 0 bases; bases with no gene match: 4. The germline V gene has CDR1 SGDLS and CDR2 YYNGEE. CDR3: CASSVADRRGYTF. Here the CDR3 DNA reads TGTGCCAGCAGCGTAGCGGACAGGCGAGGCTACACCTTC.

This chain uses TRBV19 with TRBJ2-1, with TRBD2 matching over 10 bases. Germline V gene sequence: CDR1 LNHDA, CDR2 SQIVND (reference sequence). The CDR3 is 16 amino acids. Unmatched junction bases numbered 5, after V lost 5 bases and J lost 1 base. The CDR3 spells CASSASGRRSYNEQFF. The CDR3 DNA reads as TGTGCCAGTAGTGCTAGCGGGAGAAGATCCTACAATGAGCAGTTCTTC.

V usage is TRBV28 and J usage is TRBJ2-7; possibly TRBD2 for D (6 bases). The CDR3 is 13 residues long. Germline CDR1 MDHEN, CDR2 SYDVKM. With 5 bases removed from V and 2 bases from J, the gap between germline ends came to 10 bases. The CDR3 sequence is CASSPGTPYEQYF. The CDR3 nucleotides read TGTGCCAGCAGTCCCGGGACTCCCTACGAGCAGTACTTC.

The chain links TRBV27 to TRBJ2-1, with 9 positions matching TRBD1. V gave up 2 bases and J gave up 8 bases; unmatched junction bases: 4. The CDR3 runs 14 residues. The germline V gene has CDR1 MNHEY and CDR2 SMNVEV (reference sequence). CDR3 protein: CASSLPGQGHEQFF. The CDR3 DNA reads TGTGCCAGCAGTTTACCGGGACAGGGCCATGAGCAGTTCTTC.

As regards this clone: At one end the junction does not follow the germline gene, possibly because of a read error. The rearrangement joins TRBV28 to TRBJ2-4, with 14 nucleotides matching TRBD2. CDR1 and CDR2 (germline): MDHEN, SYDVKM. The CDR3 spans 18 residues. Here the CDR3 DNA reads TGTGCCAGCAGTTTATTGAGGGGACTAGCGGGAGCCAAAAACAGTCAGTACTTC. It codes for CASSLLRGLAGAKNSQYF.

To note about this clone: At one end the junction does not follow the germline gene, possibly because of a read error. The J gene is TRBJ2-4, the V gene TRBV28; D may be TRBD1 (5 bases). This CDR3 has 19 residues. Per germline, CDR1 MDHEN and CDR2 SYDVKM. CDR3 protein: CASSVTPGALGKAKNSQYF. The CDR3 DNA reads TGTGCCAGCAGTGTGACCCCTGGGGCTTTGGGGAAAGCCAAAAACAGTCAGTACTTC. Full variable domain (remainder filled in from reference TRBV28 and TRBJ2-4): DVKVTQSSRYLVKRTGEKVFLECVQDMDHENMFWYRQDPGLGLRLIYFSYDVKMKEKGDIPEGYSVSREKKERFSLILESASTNQTSMYLCASSVTPGALGKAKNSQYFGAGTRLSVL.

V and J are TRBV27 and TRBJ1-1, with TRBD1 matching over 7 bases. The CDR3 spans 14 residues. The germline V gene encodes CDR1 MNHEY and CDR2 SMNVEV (reference sequence). The junction had 7 bases not matched to a gene; V was cut back by 4 bases and J by 5 bases. The CDR3 loop reads CASSSYRGRTEAFF. The CDR3 DNA reads TGTGCCAGCAGTTCTTACAGGGGAAGGACTGAAGCTTTCTTT.

The chain is built from TRBV27 and TRBJ1-2; 10 nucleotides agree with TRBD1. Germline CDR1 MNHEY, CDR2 SMNVEV (reference sequence). V dropped 5 bases and J dropped 3; count of bases not matched to a gene: 3. There are 14 residues in the CDR3. The CDR3, as DNA: TGTGCCAGCAGTCTAGGGACAGGGGACTATGGCTACACCTTC. It codes for CASSLGTGDYGYTF.

The rearrangement joins TRBV10-1 to TRBJ2-4; D possibly corresponds to TRBD1 (5 bases). CDR1 is WNHNN, CDR2 SYGVQD, per germline (reference sequence). V was trimmed by 0 bases and J by 2 bases, leaving 8 bases between them. The CDR3 has 15 residues. Here the CDR3 reads CASSESKGSKNIQYF. In DNA form, the CDR3 reads TGCGCCAGCAGTGAGTCGAAGGGGTCCAAAAACATTCAGTACTTC.

The chain links TRBV27 to TRBJ2-7; 7 bases line up with TRBD1. CDR3 size: 15 residues. The V segment lost 2 bases and the J segment 3 bases; nucleotides outside the gene matches: 7. From germline, CDR1 is MNHEY and CDR2 SMNVEV (reference sequence). CDR3 amino acids: CASSLRTGAIYEQYF. CDR3 coding DNA: TGTGCCAGCAGTTTAAGGACAGGAGCCATCTACGAGCAGTACTTC.

The chain combines TRBV6-5 with TRBJ2-2; the match to TRBD2 covers 7 bases. The CDR3 contains 15 residues. Germline CDR1 reads MNHEY; CDR2 reads SVGAGI. J gave up 3 bases and V 5 bases, and 6 bases lay outside the gene matches. The CDR3 DNA reads as TGTGCCAGCAGTAAGGCGGGAGTGTACACCGGGGAGCTGTTTTTT. This codes for CASSKAGVYTGELFF.

The chain uses TRBV6-1 and TRBJ1-2; 10 bases map to TRBD1. With V trimmed by 4 bases and J by 4 bases, 15 bases remained unmatched. This CDR3 comprises 18 residues. Per germline, CDR1 MNHNS and CDR2 SASEGT. The CDR3 region has the DNA TGTGCCAGCAGTGCCCGGTTACTGGGACAGGGGTCTTCCTATGGCTACACCTTC. This codes for CASSARLLGQGSSYGYTF.

The chain recombines TRBV4-2 with TRBJ2-7; 7 bases map to TRBD1. Germline V lookup: CDR1 LGHNA, CDR2 YNFKEQ. J lost 2 bases, V lost 1 base, and 5 bases had no gene match. CDR3 length: 15 amino acids. The CDR3 region is CASSQAVTGTYEQYF. The CDR3 DNA sequence: TGTGCCAGCAGCCAAGCTGTGACAGGGACCTACGAGCAGTACTTC.

The V and J genes are TRBV21-1 and TRBJ2-4; the table's D call, TRBD2, has no DNA check behind it. TRBV21-1 is a pseudogene segment. This CDR3 contains 20 residues. The CDR3 is CASSKSGLASVSGAKNIQYF. The CDR3 nucleotides are TGTGCCAGCAGCAAAAGTGGACTAGCCTCGGTGTCGGGGGCCAAAAACATTCAGTACTTC.

CDR3 sequence reads: CASGLVRNEQFF. The CDR3 bases are TGTGCTAGTGGTTTGGTACGGAATGAGCAGTTCTTC. The J gene is TRBJ2-1, the V gene TRBV12-5; D is ambiguous. This CDR3 region has 12 residues. Germline assignment: CDR1 LGHNT and CDR2 FRNRAP. V was trimmed by 0 bases and J by 7 bases, leaving 4 bases between them.

The chain joins TRBV7-4 to TRBJ2-4, with 10 bases lining up with TRBD2. The CDR3 totals 16 residues. V was pared by 7 bases and J by 12 bases, with 18 bases of the junction left unmatched. Germline V gives CDR1 SGHVT, CDR2 SQSDAQ. DNA of the CDR3: TGTGCCAGCACCCTACGGGCTAGCGGGAGTGAGTACAGTCAGTACTTC. Translated: CASTLRASGSEYSQYF.

This chain uses TRBV28 with TRBJ1-5; no clear D gene. V was clipped by 0 bases and J by 4 bases, with 7 bases between them. From germline, CDR1 is MDHEN and CDR2 SYDVKM. The CDR3 has 14 amino acids. The CDR3 bases are TGTGCCAGCAGTTTATGGCAGGAAAATCAGCCCCAGCATTTT. Protein product: CASSLWQENQPQHF. Combining the CDR3 with reference TRBV28 and TRBJ1-5 gives the whole variable domain DVKVTQSSRYLVKRTGEKVFLECVQDMDHENMFWYRQDPGLGLRLIYFSYDVKMKEKGDIPEGYSVSREKKERFSLILESASTNQTSMYLCASSLWQENQPQHFGDGTRLSIL.

The chain uses TRBV19 and TRBJ1-4, with a tentative D call TRBD1 (5 bases). The V end was cut by 7 bases, the J end by 6 bases, with 9 bases between. Looked up from germline, CDR1 is LNHDA and CDR2 is SQIVND (reference sequence). The CDR3 has 12 amino acids. The CDR3 DNA sequence: TGTGCCAGTATAGGGGCAGATGAAAAACTGTTTTTT. It encodes CASIGADEKLFF. Looking up the rest from reference TRBV19 and TRBJ1-4 gives the full variable domain: DGGITQSPKYLFRKEGQNVTLSCEQNLNHDAMYWYRQDPGQGLRLIYYSQIVNDFQKGDIAEGYSVSREKKESFPLTVTSAQKNPTAFYLCASIGADEKLFFGSGTQLSVL.

The gene calls are TRBV10-2 and TRBJ2-5, with TRBD1 matching over 7 bases. CDR3 size: 16 residues. Germline loops: CDR1 WSHSY, CDR2 SAAADI. J gave up 2 bases and V 6 bases, and 12 bases lay outside the gene matches. The CDR3 DNA follows: TGCGCCAGCAGCAAAGCAGGGGGTCTGGGACAAGAGACCCAGTACTTC. Translating gives CASSKAGGLGQETQYF.

The chain joins TRBV6-1 to TRBJ2-2; 7 nucleotides match TRBD1. Germline V gene sequence: CDR1 MNHNS, CDR2 SASEGT. This CDR3 is built from 14 residues. V dropped 6 bases and J dropped 6; count of bases not matched to a gene: 7. The CDR3 region has the DNA TGTGCCAGCAGACAGGGGTCGGACGCCGGGGAGCTGTTTTTT. Its translation: CASRQGSDAGELFF.

The chain links TRBV5-1 to TRBJ2-1, with D tentatively TRBD2 (6 bases). CDR1 and CDR2 (germline): SGHRS, YFSETQ. Trimming took 0 bases from V and 7 from J, leaving 17 bases between them. The CDR3 spans 16 residues. The CDR3 protein is CASSLETGSRGNEQFF. The CDR3 DNA follows: TGCGCCAGCAGCTTGGAGACCGGGAGTAGGGGAAATGAGCAGTTCTTC.

The CDR3 here is CAIRVQGVAQYF. The CDR3 coding sequence is TGTGCCATCAGGGTCCAGGGGGTGGCGCAGTATTTT. The V gene is TRBV10-3, the J gene TRBJ2-3, with 7 bases aligning to TRBD1. CDR3 length equals 12 residues. J was trimmed by 10 bases and V by 6 bases; bases with no gene match: 7. Germline-derived CDR1 and CDR2 are ENHRY and SYGVKD.